What follows are 24 T cell receptor beta chains derived from one specimen sequenced in a study of cytotoxic CD8 clonotypes in ibrutinib-treated CLL. Using immunoSEQ multiplex PCR, the repertoire was profiled, and TCRdb retains in-frame clones only, with some absent. The sample has some 300,000 clones, about 80% seen once. Sequencing used PBMCs, obtained before ibrutinib treatment. These receptors were taken from a human donor with chronic lymphocytic leukemia.

The V call is TRBV10-3, the J call TRBJ2-5, with 7 bases fitting TRBD1. The CDR3 spans 12 residues. V lost 4 bases, J lost 4 bases, and 0 bases stayed unmatched. Germline V gene data show CDR1 as ENHRY and CDR2 as SYGVKD. The CDR3 is CAISAGGETQYF. DNA of the CDR3: TGTGCCATCAGTGCAGGGGGAGAGACCCAGTACTTC.

The CDR3 reads CASSYLGVGGELFF. For the CDR3, the DNA is TGTGCCAGCAGTTATCTGGGGGTAGGCGGGGAGCTGTTTTTT. This chain connects TRBV6-5 to TRBJ2-2; the D gene could be TRBD1 or TRBD2 (5 bases each). V was shortened by 3 bases and J by 7 bases, with 12 bases between the two germline ends. The CDR3 covers 14 residues. CDR1 and CDR2 from the germline V gene are MNHEY and SVGAGI.

V is TRBV2 and J is TRBJ1-1; 7 nucleotides agree with TRBD1. The CDR3 contains 12 residues. V shed 7 bases and J 5 bases; nucleotides not matched to a gene: 4. The germline gives CDR1 SNHLY, CDR2 FYNNEI. CDR3 region: CASNRGRTEAFF. The CDR3 nucleotides read TGTGCCAGCAACAGGGGTAGGACTGAAGCTTTCTTT.

The chain is built from TRBV19 and TRBJ2-1; TRBD2 matches 13 bases. Germline-derived CDR1 and CDR2 are LNHDA and SQIVND (reference sequence). The V gene end was trimmed by 9 bases and the J gene end by 7 bases; junction bases not matched to a gene: 6. There are 14 residues in the CDR3. The CDR3 region is CASRLAGGQNEQFF. The CDR3 DNA reads as TGTGCCAGCCGACTAGCGGGAGGACAAAATGAGCAGTTCTTC.

The V call is TRBV4-3, the J call TRBJ2-5, with TRBD1 as a possible D gene (5 bases). This CDR3 contains 15 residues. V was cut by 1 base and J by 5 bases, with 14 bases left in between. CDR1 is LGHNA, CDR2 YSLEER, per germline. In DNA, the CDR3 is TGCGCCAGCAGCCAAGTAGAAGGGGCCTTTGAGACCCAGTACTTC. Amino acid sequence: CASSQVEGAFETQYF.

CDR3 sequence: CASSQTPRTGYNEQFF. CDR3 nucleotides: TGTGCCAGCAGCCAAACCCCAAGGACAGGGTACAATGAGCAGTTCTTC. The chain carries TRBV4-2 and TRBJ2-1; TRBD1 agrees at 8 bases. Germline CDR1 LGHNA, CDR2 YNFKEQ. This CDR3 has 16 residues. Trimming cost V 2 bases and J 4 bases; bases outside gene matches: 7.

This clone was picked up one time. The chain recombines TRBV30 with TRBJ2-1; 8 nucleotides match TRBD2. V shed 2 bases and J 6 bases; nucleotides not matched to a gene: 9. From germline, CDR1 is GTSNPN and CDR2 SVGIG (reference sequence). CDR3 size: 15 residues. The CDR3 DNA reads TGTGCCTGGAGTCCCGGGACTAGTCCTACCAATGAGCAGTTCTTC. Translated, it gives CAWSPGTSPTNEQFF.

This clone appeared once. V is TRBV5-1 and J is TRBJ1-2; unclear D gene. CDR1 SGHRS and CDR2 YFSETQ come from the germline V gene. CDR3 length equals 14 residues. V lost 4 bases and J 2 bases, leaving 12 bases between the germline ends. The CDR3 DNA is TGCGCCAGCAGCCCCGGATCACGAAACTATGGCTACACCTTC. This translates into CASSPGSRNYGYTF.

This clone was counted a few times. The chain employs TRBV28 and TRBJ2-2; no clear D gene. The germline gives CDR1 MDHEN, CDR2 SYDVKM. The CDR3 is 14 amino acids. Trimming removed 5 bases from V and 6 bases from J, with 13 bases in between. The DNA of the CDR3 is TGTGCCAGCAGTGTGCCCTTTGAGGCCGGGGAGCTGTTTTTT. Translating gives CASSVPFEAGELFF.

V usage is TRBV5-1 and J usage is TRBJ2-7; 8 positions agree with TRBD1. This CDR3 contains 13 residues. V was clipped by 2 bases and J by 6 bases; unmatched bases: 4. Germline V lookup: CDR1 SGHRS, CDR2 YFSETQ. CDR3 DNA: TGCGCCAGCAGCTTAGGACAGGGAGGCGAGCAGTACTTC. Amino acids: CASSLGQGGEQYF. Full variable domain (missing parts from reference TRBV5-1 and TRBJ2-7): KAGVTQTPRYLIKTRGQQVTLSCSPISGHRSVSWYQQTPGQGLQFLFEYFSETQRNKGNFPGRFSGRQFSNSRSEMNVSTLELGDSALYLCASSLGQGGEQYFGPGTRLTVT.

The chain is built from TRBV4-3 and TRBJ2-7; D gene ambiguous. This CDR3 has 15 amino acids. Germline V gene sequence: CDR1 LGHNA, CDR2 YSLEER. Trimming removed 3 bases from V and 1 base from J, with 13 bases in between. The CDR3 is CASSQEIGVSYEQYF. CDR3 nucleotide sequence: TGCGCCAGCAGCCAGGAAATAGGCGTTTCCTACGAGCAGTACTTC.

This chain uses TRBV29-1 with TRBJ1-2; D gene unclear. The germline V gene has CDR1 SQVTM and CDR2 ANQGSEA. Trimming pared 0 bases from V and 4 bases from J, leaving 24 bases between. The CDR3 length is 18 residues. The CDR3 sequence: CSVEDSEGNPFLSYGYTF. The DNA of the CDR3 is TGCAGCGTTGAAGATAGCGAAGGCAACCCATTCCTGAGCTATGGCTACACCTTC.

CDR3 sequence reads: CASSQDRFTGGYTF. CDR3 DNA sequence: TGCGCCAGCAGCCAAGATCGGTTTACGGGGGGCTACACCTTC. This sequence joins TRBV4-3 and TRBJ1-2; D gene uncertain. The germline V gene encodes CDR1 LGHNA and CDR2 YSLEER. The CDR3 runs to 14 residues. V lost 0 bases, J lost 8 bases, and 13 bases lay in between.

J is TRBJ2-1 and V is TRBV11-2; maybe TRBD1 (5 bases). The length of the CDR3 is 14 residues. Trimming shortened V by 0 bases and J by 6 bases, and 9 bases separated the two germline ends. Germline-derived CDR1 and CDR2 are SGHAT and FQNNGV. CDR3 sequence reads: CASSLEAGLNEQFF. The CDR3, as DNA: TGTGCCAGCAGCTTAGAGGCAGGGCTCAATGAGCAGTTCTTC.

This clone has more than one count but fewer than ten. This chain uses TRBV4-3 with TRBJ1-3; no reliable D call. Germline values: CDR1 LGHNA, CDR2 YSLEER. This CDR3 region has 15 residues. Trimming removed 0 bases at V and 1 base at J, with 7 bases between. Written as DNA, the CDR3 is TGCGCCAGCAGCCAAGACCTAGGGTCTGGAAACACCATATATTTT. Translating gives CASSQDLGSGNTIYF.

This rearrangement joins TRBV5-4 to TRBJ2-7; no reliable D call. The CDR3 consists of 13 residues. Germline lookup yields CDR1 SGHNT and CDR2 YYREEE (reference sequence). Trimming shortened V by 1 base and J by 0 bases, and 5 bases separated the two germline ends. The CDR3 region is CASSLRYSYEQYF. The CDR3 bases are TGTGCCAGCAGCTTGCGGTACTCCTACGAGCAGTACTTC.

The J gene is TRBJ2-7, the V gene TRBV27; possibly TRBD2 for D (6 bases). V lost 5 bases and J lost 4, with 12 bases in between. The CDR3 totals 13 residues. Germline V gene sequence: CDR1 MNHEY, CDR2 SMNVEV (reference sequence). In nucleotides, the CDR3 is TGTGCCAGCAGTCCAGGTGGGGGGTACGAGCAGTACTTC. It encodes CASSPGGGYEQYF.

The rearrangement uses TRBV28 and TRBJ2-1, with D tentatively TRBD1 (6 bases). The germline V gene encodes CDR1 MDHEN and CDR2 SYDVKM. V was trimmed by 6 bases and J by 0 bases, leaving 12 bases between them. This CDR3 region has 15 residues. CDR3 DNA sequence: TGTGCCAGCAGCGCGCCAGGGGTCTCCTACAATGAGCAGTTCTTC. Its protein product is CASSAPGVSYNEQFF.

The rearrangement uses TRBV2 and TRBJ2-1, with D unclear. V was cut by 4 bases and J by 3 bases, with 13 bases left in between. This CDR3 has 15 residues. Germline CDR1 and CDR2: SNHLY and FYNNEI. The CDR3 reads CASSVAPLNYNEQFF. The CDR3 nucleotides read TGTGCCAGCAGTGTGGCTCCCTTAAACTACAATGAGCAGTTCTTC.

J is TRBJ1-1 and V is TRBV2; 10 nucleotides agree with TRBD1. Trimming removed 7 bases from V and 9 bases from J; junction bases left unmatched: 11. The CDR3 has 14 amino acids. The V gene's germline CDR1 is SNHLY and CDR2 FYNNEI. CDR3 sequence reads: CASTEGTGDFQAFF. The CDR3 DNA reads TGTGCCAGCACCGAAGGGACAGGGGATTTTCAAGCTTTCTTT.

This chain joins TRBV2 and TRBJ2-7; TRBD2 is a possible D gene (6 bases). The CDR3 runs 12 residues. Trimming shortened V by 6 bases and J by 5 bases, and 11 bases separated the two germline ends. Looked up from germline, CDR1 is SNHLY and CDR2 is FYNNEI. The CDR3 is CASRMGLHEQYF. Here the CDR3 DNA reads TGTGCCAGCAGGATGGGACTTCACGAGCAGTACTTC. The full variable domain, rest sourced from reference TRBV2 and TRBJ2-7, is EPEVTQTPSHQVTQMGQEVILRCVPISNHLYFYWYRQILGQKVEFLVSFYNNEISEKSEIFDDQFSVERPDGSNFTLKIRSTKLEDSAMYFCASRMGLHEQYFGPGTRLTVT.

In nucleotides, the CDR3 is TGTGCCAGCAGTCACGGGGAAAGACAGTTGGGGTTTAGATTTGGGGCCAACGTCCTGACTTTC. Protein sequence: CASSHGERQLGFRFGANVLTF. The chain recombines TRBV27 with TRBJ2-6; D is possibly TRBD1 or TRBD2 (5 bases each). Per the germline V gene, CDR1 is MNHEY and CDR2 is SMNVEV (reference sequence). The CDR3 has 21 amino acids. Trimming shortened V by 5 bases and J by 3 bases, and 29 bases separated the two germline ends.

The chain links TRBV28 to TRBJ2-7; the match to TRBD2 covers 10 bases. The junction had 8 bases not matched to a gene; V was cut back by 2 bases and J by 7 bases. Germline V gives CDR1 MDHEN, CDR2 SYDVKM. This CDR3 region has 15 residues. CDR3 in DNA: TGTGCCAGCAGTTTAGGTCTAGCGGGAGCAGAAGAGCAGTACTTC. It yields the protein CASSLGLAGAEEQYF. The variable domain in full, with the rest retrieved from reference TRBV28 and TRBJ2-7, is DVKVTQSSRYLVKRTGEKVFLECVQDMDHENMFWYRQDPGLGLRLIYFSYDVKMKEKGDIPEGYSVSREKKERFSLILESASTNQTSMYLCASSLGLAGAEEQYFGPGTRLTVT.

The J gene is TRBJ1-1, the V gene TRBV20-1; the D gene is possibly TRBD1 (5 bases). Trimming took 0 bases from V and 10 from J, leaving 9 bases between them. This CDR3 comprises 11 residues. Per the germline V gene, CDR1 is DFQATT and CDR2 is SNEGSKA (reference sequence). The CDR3 spells CSARDRVGAFF. The CDR3 DNA is TGCAGTGCTAGAGACAGGGTTGGAGCTTTCTTT.